These T cell receptor beta chains were read from a single sample in a study of cytomegalovirus exposure and HLA in healthy donors. Here immunoSEQ multiplex PCR was the method, and the copy in TCRdb shows in-frame clones only, minus some. The profile shows roughly 350,000 clones, roughly 88% of them singletons. Sequences were obtained from PBMCs. These TCRs come from a woman aged 18-29 years in good health and CMV-seronegative. The CDR3 runs from the conserved cysteine through the conserved F or W. The D gene is left open where the match is weak. Part of the rows lack a size; the others show once, few, many or a class for expanded clones.

J gene	clone size	V gene	D gene	CDR3 protein	CDR3 DNA
TRBJ1-2	-	TRBV5-1	TRBD1	CASSLGQGARTYGYTF	TGCGCCAGCAGCTTGGGACAGGGGGCGCGTACGTATGGCTACACCTTC
TRBJ2-7	-	TRBV28	TRBD2	CASTSSAGGEYEQYF	TGTGCCAGCACCTCCAGCGCGGGAGGGGAATACGAGCAGTACTTC
TRBJ2-7	-	TRBV19	-	CASSIDLRGNYEQYF	TGTGCCAGTAGTATAGATCTACGGGGGAACTACGAGCAGTACTTC
TRBJ1-1	-	TRBV5-1	-	CASSRRGKGTEAFF	TGCGCCAGCAGCCGGAGAGGGAAAGGCACTGAAGCTTTCTTT
TRBJ1-4	-	TRBV2	-	CASSGGLKLFF	TGTGCCAGCAGCGGTGGGCTGAAACTGTTTTTT
TRBJ2-2	-	TRBV11-3	TRBD2	CASSLGLAGGTGELFF	TGTGCCAGCAGCTTGGGACTAGCGGGAGGTACCGGGGAGCTGTTTTTT
TRBJ2-7	-	TRBV6-6	TRBD2	CASSSSDSGRGEQYF	TGTGCCAGCAGCTCCTCGGATAGCGGGAGAGGTGAGCAGTACTTC
TRBJ2-1	-	TRBV4-2	-	CASSEASYNEQFF	TGTGCCAGCAGTGAGGCCTCCTACAATGAGCAGTTCTTC
TRBJ2-1	-	TRBV7-3	TRBD1	CASSSRDSRNNEQFF	TGTGCCAGCAGCTCCCGGGACAGCCGGAACAATGAGCAGTTCTTC
TRBJ2-7	-	TRBV7-9	-	CASSTLSTGRVNEQYF	TGTGCCAGCAGCACTCTATCTACAGGAAGGGTCAACGAGCAGTACTTC
TRBJ1-5	-	TRBV15	-	CATTEIVDFNQPQHF	TGTGCCACCACCGAGATTGTGGACTTTAATCAGCCCCAGCATTTT
TRBJ2-1	-	TRBV27	TRBD2	CASSLSASGNLEQFF	TGTGCCAGCAGTTTATCGGCTAGCGGGAACCTTGAGCAGTTCTTC
TRBJ2-7	-	TRBV9	TRBD1	CASSAGTAFSYEQYF	TGTGCCAGCAGCGCGGGGACAGCCTTCTCCTACGAGCAGTACTTC
TRBJ2-1	-	TRBV7-6	-	CASSLAGHHHHEQFF	TGTGCCAGCAGCTTAGCCGGACACCATCACCATGAGCAGTTCTTC
TRBJ2-7	once	TRBV27	TRBD2	CASRLRWVAGAYEQYF	TGTGCCAGCAGACTTCGGTGGGTAGCGGGAGCCTACGAGCAGTACTTC
TRBJ2-1	-	TRBV4-2	TRBD1	CASSQARDREDNEQFF	TGTGCCAGCAGCCAAGCCCGGGACAGGGAGGACAATGAGCAGTTCTTC
TRBJ2-1	once	TRBV18	TRBD2	CASSSLNLAGGPGEQFF	TGTGCCAGCTCATCCCTGAATCTAGCGGGAGGGCCGGGGGAGCAGTTCTTC
TRBJ1-3	few	TRBV4-2	-	CASSPMTAGNTIYF	TGTGCCAGCAGCCCAATGACAGCTGGAAACACCATATATTTT
TRBJ1-2	once	TRBV4-3	TRBD1	CASSQDGRGAGYTF	TGCGCCAGCAGCCAAGACGGCAGGGGGGCTGGCTACACCTTC
TRBJ1-2	-	TRBV5-4	TRBD1	CASSKTGISGYTF	TGTGCCAGCTCGAAGACAGGGATCAGTGGCTACACCTTC
TRBJ2-7	-	TRBV27	-	CASSFSGTYEQYF	TGTGCCAGCAGTTTTTCCGGGACCTACGAGCAGTACTTC
TRBJ1-5	-	TRBV27	TRBD1	CASREGAGDGQPQHF	TGTGCCAGCAGAGAGGGGGCAGGGGATGGTCAGCCCCAGCATTTT
TRBJ1-2	-	TRBV6-5	-	CASSRQGYGYTF	TGTGCCAGCAGTCGACAAGGCTATGGCTACACCTTC
TRBJ2-1	few	TRBV27	TRBD2	CASSSRGVEQFF	TGTGCCAGCAGTTCACGGGGGGTTGAGCAGTTCTTC
TRBJ2-4	-	TRBV27	TRBD2	CASSLSREGMNIQYF	TGTGCCAGCAGTTTATCGCGGGAGGGCATGAACATTCAGTACTTC
TRBJ1-4	-	TRBV7-9	-	CASSTKLATNEKLFF	TGTGCCAGCAGCACTAAACTGGCGACTAATGAAAAACTGTTTTTT
TRBJ2-7	-	TRBV2	TRBD2	CASKRALAGLTEQYF	TGTGCCAGCAAAAGGGCACTAGCGGGACTAACGGAGCAGTACTTC
TRBJ1-1	-	TRBV27	-	CASRVRGGTEAFF	TGTGCCAGCAGGGTGAGGGGGGGTACTGAAGCTTTCTTT
TRBJ2-7	-	TRBV29-1	TRBD2	CSVGGRATYEQYF	TGCAGCGTTGGCGGGAGGGCAACATACGAGCAGTACTTC
TRBJ2-3	-	TRBV2	TRBD2	CASSEPGGRVTDTQYF	TGTGCCAGCAGTGAACCTGGCGGGAGGGTCACAGATACGCAGTATTTT
TRBJ1-1	-	TRBV25-1	-	CASSQVQGAGGTEAFF	TGTGCCAGCAGTCAAGTACAGGGCGCCGGTGGGACTGAAGCTTTCTTT
TRBJ2-7	-	TRBV27	-	CASSLNFPSYEQYF	TGTGCCAGCAGTTTGAACTTTCCCTCCTACGAGCAGTACTTC
TRBJ2-5	-	TRBV15	TRBD2	CATNTGGRAFETQYF	TGTGCCACCAATACGGGTGGGAGGGCCTTTGAGACCCAGTACTTC
TRBJ2-3	-	TRBV7-3	TRBD2	CASSNSGRSTDTQYF	TGTGCCAGCAGCAATAGCGGGAGGAGCACAGATACGCAGTATTTT
TRBJ2-7	-	TRBV7-9	TRBD2	CASSFPGSGTYEQYF	TGTGCCAGCAGTTTCCCGGGTAGCGGGACCTACGAGCAGTACTTC
TRBJ1-1	-	TRBV19	-	CATRTGGLRGNTEAFF	TGTGCCACGCGGACGGGGGGGCTCCGAGGGAACACTGAAGCTTTCTTT
TRBJ2-7	-	TRBV6-6	-	CASREGDTTYEQYF	TGTGCCAGCAGGGAAGGGGACACTACCTACGAGCAGTACTTC
TRBJ2-5	-	TRBV5-1	TRBD1	CASSLGQGGQETQYF	TGCGCCAGCAGCTTAGGACAGGGAGGACAAGAGACCCAGTACTTC
TRBJ1-4	-	TRBV7-9	-	CASSQGQSNEKLFF	TGTGCCAGCAGCCAAGGACAGTCTAATGAAAAACTGTTTTTT
TRBJ1-1	-	TRBV15	-	CATSREQGTEAFF	TGTGCCACCAGCAGAGAACAGGGCACTGAAGCTTTCTTT
TRBJ2-7	-	TRBV7-9	-	CASSLTYAGPSYEQYF	TGTGCCAGCAGCTTAACTTATGCAGGGCCATCCTACGAGCAGTACTTC
TRBJ2-7	-	TRBV10-3	TRBD1	CAIRSGQGAGEQYF	TGTGCCATCAGGTCGGGACAGGGGGCGGGCGAGCAGTACTTC